These T cell receptor beta chains were read from a single sample in a study of cytomegalovirus exposure and HLA in healthy donors. Sequencing used immunoSEQ multiplex PCR; TCRdb keeps in-frame clones, though not all of them. The data hold under 200,000 clones, with 65% to 85% observed a single time. The sample was PBMCs. The source is a male donor in good health and CMV-seropositive. Both conserved end residues are part of each CDR3. Only some rows state a clone size, as once, few, many or a class for expanded clones.

clone_size: few; v_call: TRBV5-5; cdr3_aa: CASSTQGPYTGELFF
clone_size: -; v_call: TRBV28; cdr3_aa: CACDSGQGDGYTF
clone_size: -; v_call: TRBV30; cdr3_aa: CAWSLLGGRSSGNTIYF
clone_size: -; v_call: TRBV10-3; cdr3_aa: CAISERGASSGELFF
clone_size: -; v_call: TRBV9; cdr3_aa: CASSSYARGYTF
clone_size: few; v_call: TRBV7-9; cdr3_aa: CSSSLPPRLAGAHNEQFF
clone_size: -; v_call: TRBV28; cdr3_aa: CASSLPHREKLFF
clone_size: few; v_call: TRBV9; cdr3_aa: CASSGGVAASSYNEQFF
clone_size: -; v_call: TRBV30; cdr3_aa: CAWSFGQVLGDEQYF
clone_size: -; v_call: TRBV5-8; cdr3_aa: CASSLAGGDYGYTF
clone_size: -; v_call: TRBV27; cdr3_aa: CASSPSVAANTGELFF
clone_size: few; v_call: TRBV5-4; cdr3_aa: CASSLYGGKGTEAFF
clone_size: -; v_call: TRBV2; cdr3_aa: CASTPGSPRGEQFF
clone_size: few; v_call: TRBV28; cdr3_aa: CASLDRSSEKLFF
clone_size: -; v_call: TRBV11-2; cdr3_aa: CASSLVSQGAEGNTIYF
clone_size: -; v_call: TRBV6-1; cdr3_aa: CASSEAREIASQLFF
clone_size: -; v_call: TRBV4-2; cdr3_aa: CASSQGTQGAYNSPLHF